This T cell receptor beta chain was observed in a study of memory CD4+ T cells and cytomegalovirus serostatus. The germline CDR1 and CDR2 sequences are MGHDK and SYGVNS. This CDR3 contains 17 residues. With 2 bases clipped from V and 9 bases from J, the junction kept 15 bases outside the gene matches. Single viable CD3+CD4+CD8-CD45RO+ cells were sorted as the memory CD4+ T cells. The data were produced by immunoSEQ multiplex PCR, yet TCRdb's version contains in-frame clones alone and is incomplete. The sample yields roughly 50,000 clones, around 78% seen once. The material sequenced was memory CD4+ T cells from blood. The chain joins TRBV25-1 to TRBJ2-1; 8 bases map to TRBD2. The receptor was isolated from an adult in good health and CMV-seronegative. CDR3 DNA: TGTGCCAGCAGTGAACCCCCCGAACTAGCGGACTTCACTGAGCAGTTCTTC. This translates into CASSEPPELADFTEQFF.